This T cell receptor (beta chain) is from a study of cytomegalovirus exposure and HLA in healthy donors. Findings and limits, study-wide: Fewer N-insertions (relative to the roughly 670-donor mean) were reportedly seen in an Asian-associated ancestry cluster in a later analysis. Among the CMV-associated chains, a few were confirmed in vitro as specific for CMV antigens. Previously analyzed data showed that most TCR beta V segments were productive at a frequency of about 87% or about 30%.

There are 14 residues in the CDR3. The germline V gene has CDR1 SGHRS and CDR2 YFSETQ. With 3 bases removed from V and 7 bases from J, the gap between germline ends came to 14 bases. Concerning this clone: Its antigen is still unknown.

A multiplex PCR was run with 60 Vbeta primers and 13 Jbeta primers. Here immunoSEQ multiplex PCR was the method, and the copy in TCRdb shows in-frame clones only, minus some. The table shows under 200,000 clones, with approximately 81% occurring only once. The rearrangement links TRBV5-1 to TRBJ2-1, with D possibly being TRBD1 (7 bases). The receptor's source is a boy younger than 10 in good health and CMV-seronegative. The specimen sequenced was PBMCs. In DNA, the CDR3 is TGCGCCAGCAGCTGGAGGGGACAGAGTAATGAGCAGTTCTTC. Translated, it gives CASSWRGQSNEQFF.